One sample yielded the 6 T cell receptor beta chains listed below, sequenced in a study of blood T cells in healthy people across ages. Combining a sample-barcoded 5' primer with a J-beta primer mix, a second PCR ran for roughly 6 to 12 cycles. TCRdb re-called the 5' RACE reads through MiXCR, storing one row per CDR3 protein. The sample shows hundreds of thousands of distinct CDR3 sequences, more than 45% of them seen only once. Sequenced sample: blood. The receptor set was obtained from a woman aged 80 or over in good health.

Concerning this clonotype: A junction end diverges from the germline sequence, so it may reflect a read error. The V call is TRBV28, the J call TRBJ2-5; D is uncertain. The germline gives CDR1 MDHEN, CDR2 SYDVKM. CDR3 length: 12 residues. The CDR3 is CASNLSRETQYF. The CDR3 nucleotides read TGTGCCAGCAATTTATCGAGAGAGACCCAGTACTTC.

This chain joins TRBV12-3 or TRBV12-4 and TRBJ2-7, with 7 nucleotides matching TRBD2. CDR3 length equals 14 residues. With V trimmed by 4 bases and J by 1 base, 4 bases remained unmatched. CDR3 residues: CASSSQAGSYEQYF. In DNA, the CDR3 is TGTGCCAGCAGTTCCCAAGCGGGGTCCTACGAGCAGTACTTC.

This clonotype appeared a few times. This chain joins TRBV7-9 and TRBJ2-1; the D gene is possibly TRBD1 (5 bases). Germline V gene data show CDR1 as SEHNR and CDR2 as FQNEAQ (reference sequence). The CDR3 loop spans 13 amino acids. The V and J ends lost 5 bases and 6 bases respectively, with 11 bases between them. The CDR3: CASSRGNVNEQFF. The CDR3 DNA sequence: TGTGCCAGCAGCAGGGGAAACGTCAATGAGCAGTTCTTC.

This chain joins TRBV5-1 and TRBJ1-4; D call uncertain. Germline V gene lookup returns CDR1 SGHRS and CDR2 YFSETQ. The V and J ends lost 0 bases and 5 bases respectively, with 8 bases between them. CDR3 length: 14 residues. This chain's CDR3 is CASSLATSNEKLFF. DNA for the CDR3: TGCGCCAGCAGCTTGGCGACCTCAAATGAAAAACTGTTTTTT.

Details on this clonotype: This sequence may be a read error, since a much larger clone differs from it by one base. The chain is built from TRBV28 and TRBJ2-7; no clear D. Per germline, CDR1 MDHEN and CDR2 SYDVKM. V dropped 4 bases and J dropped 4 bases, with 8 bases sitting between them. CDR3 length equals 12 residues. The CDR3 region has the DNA TGTGCCAGCAGTTCGAAGGGTTACGAGCAGTACTTC. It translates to CASSSKGYEQYF.

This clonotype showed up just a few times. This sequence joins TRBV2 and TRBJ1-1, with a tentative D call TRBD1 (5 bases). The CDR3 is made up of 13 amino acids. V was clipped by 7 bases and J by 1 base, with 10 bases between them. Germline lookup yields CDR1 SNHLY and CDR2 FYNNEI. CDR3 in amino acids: CASTSQGNTEAFF. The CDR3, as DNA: TGTGCCAGCACCTCCCAGGGGAACACTGAAGCTTTCTTT.